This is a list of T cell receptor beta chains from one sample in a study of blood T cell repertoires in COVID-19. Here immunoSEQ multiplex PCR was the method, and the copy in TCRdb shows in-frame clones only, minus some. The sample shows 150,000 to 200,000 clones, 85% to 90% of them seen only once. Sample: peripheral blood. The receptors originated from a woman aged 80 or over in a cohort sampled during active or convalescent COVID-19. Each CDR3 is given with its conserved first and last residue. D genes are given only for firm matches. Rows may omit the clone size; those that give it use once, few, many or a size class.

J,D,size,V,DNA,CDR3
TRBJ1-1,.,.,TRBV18,TGTGCCAGCTCACCGGGGGCGGTGGAGACTGAAGCTTTCTTT,CASSPGAVETEAFF
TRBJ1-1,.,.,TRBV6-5,TGTGCCAGCAGTTCTGAACACCTCCGCGGTACTGAAGCTTTCTTT,CASSSEHLRGTEAFF
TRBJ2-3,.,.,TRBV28,TGTGCCAGCAGCCCCATTAGCACAGATACGCAGTATTTT,CASSPISTDTQYF
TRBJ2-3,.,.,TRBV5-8,TGTGCCAGCAGCTACAGGGTTTCTGCAGATACGCAGTATTTT,CASSYRVSADTQYF
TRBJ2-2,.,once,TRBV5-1,TGCGCCAGCAGCTTCGGAGGGAGGAACACCGGGGAGCTGTTTTTT,CASSFGGRNTGELFF
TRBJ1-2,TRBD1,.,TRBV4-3,TGCGCCAGCAGCCAAGAGCCCAGGGGGCTGGGAGTATATGGCTACACCTTC,CASSQEPRGLGVYGYTF
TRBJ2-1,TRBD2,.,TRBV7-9,TGTGCCAGCAGCTCGGGGGACTACCCGAGCTCCTACAATGAGCAGTTCTTC,CASSSGDYPSSYNEQFF
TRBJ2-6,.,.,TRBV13,TGTGCCAGCAGCTTAGCGCGTACTGGGGCCAACGTCCTGACTTTC,CASSLARTGANVLTF
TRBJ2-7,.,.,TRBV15,TGTGCCACCACCGACCCCACTAGGAGGGGCTGCGAGCAGTACTTC,CATTDPTRRGCEQYF
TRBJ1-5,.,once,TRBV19,TGTGCCAGTAGTATAGTCTCGGGACGGGGAGGTCAGCCCCAGCATTTT,CASSIVSGRGGQPQHF
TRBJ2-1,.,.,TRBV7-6,TGTGCCAGCAGCTTACAAGGGGCCTACAATGAGCAGTTCTTC,CASSLQGAYNEQFF
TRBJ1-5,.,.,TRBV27,TGTGCCAGCAGCTTACAGGGTCGGGGGTATAGCAATCAGCCCCAGCATTTT,CASSLQGRGYSNQPQHF
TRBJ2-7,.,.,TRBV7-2,TGTGCCAGCAGGGGTCCCTGGGGCCGACAAGCCTACGAGCAGTACTTC,CASRGPWGRQAYEQYF
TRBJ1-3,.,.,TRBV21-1,TGTGCCAGCAGCAAAGCCGGGACAGGTGGAAACACCATATATTTT,CASSKAGTGGNTIYF
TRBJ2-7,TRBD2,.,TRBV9,TGTGCCAGCAGCGGCCTAGCGGGGGCCCTCTCCTACGAGCAGTACTTC,CASSGLAGALSYEQYF
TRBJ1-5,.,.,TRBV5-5,TGTGCCAGCAGTTGGGACTCAAATTATCCGCCCCAGCATTTT,CASSWDSNYPPQHF
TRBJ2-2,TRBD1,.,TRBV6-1,TGTGCCAGCAGTGAAGGGGGGACAGGGCGTACCCCCCAGCTGTTTTTT,CASSEGGTGRTPQLFF
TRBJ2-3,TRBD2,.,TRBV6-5,TGTGCCAGCAGTCGGGCGGGGGTCAGCACAGATACGCAGTATTTT,CASSRAGVSTDTQYF
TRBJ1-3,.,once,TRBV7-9,TGTGCCAGCAGCCCCCGCTCTGGAAACACCATATATTTT,CASSPRSGNTIYF
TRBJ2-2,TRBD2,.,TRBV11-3,TGTGCCAGCAGCCCCGTTAGCGGGGGGGCCGGGAACACCGGGGAGCTGTTTTTT,CASSPVSGGAGNTGELFF
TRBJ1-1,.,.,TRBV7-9,TGTGCCAGCAGCTTAGGGCAGGGTAGCACTGAAGCTTTCTTT,CASSLGQGSTEAFF
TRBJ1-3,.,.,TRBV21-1,TGTGCCATGGGGGGGTACTCTGGAAACACCATATATTTT,CAMGGYSGNTIYF
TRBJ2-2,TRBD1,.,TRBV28,TGTGCAGGGGGCCCTCCTGGCACCGGGGAGCTGTTTTTT,CAGGPPGTGELFF
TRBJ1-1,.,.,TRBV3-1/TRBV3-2,TGTGCCAGCAGCCCGCTCGGGGTGGCCACTGAAGCTTTCTTT,CASSPLGVATEAFF
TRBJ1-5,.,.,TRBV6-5,TGTGCCAGCAGTTACTCGGCCTACGGGAATCAGCCCCAGCATTTT,CASSYSAYGNQPQHF
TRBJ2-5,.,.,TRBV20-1,TGCAGTGCTAGTGATCCGTACCAAGAGACCCAGTACTTC,CSASDPYQETQYF
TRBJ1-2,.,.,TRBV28,TGTGCCAGCAGTCCCCCGGGAAAGGATGGCTACACCTTC,CASSPPGKDGYTF
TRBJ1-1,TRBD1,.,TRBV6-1,TGTGCCAGCAGTGCCGTCCCGGGACAGGGGTCGAACACTGAAGCTTTCTTT,CASSAVPGQGSNTEAFF
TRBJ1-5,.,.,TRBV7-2,TGTGCCAGCAGCTTAGTTGCGGGTCAGCCCCAGCATTTT,CASSLVAGQPQHF
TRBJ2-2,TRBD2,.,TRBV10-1,TGCGCCAGCAGTGAGCCGATAGCGGGATCGACCGGGGAGCTGTTTTTT,CASSEPIAGSTGELFF
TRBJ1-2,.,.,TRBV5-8,TGTGCCAGCAGCTTGAGTGTTACGGGGGGCTACACCTTC,CASSLSVTGGYTF
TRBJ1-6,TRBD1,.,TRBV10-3,TGTGCCATCGCTGAAGGGACAGATAATTCACCCCTCCACTTT,CAIAEGTDNSPLHF
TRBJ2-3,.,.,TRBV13,TGTGCCAGCAGCTTACGGACAAGCACAGATACGCAGTATTTT,CASSLRTSTDTQYF
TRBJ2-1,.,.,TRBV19,TGTGCCAGTAGTATGGCTAGTGTCTACAATGAGCAGTTCTTC,CASSMASVYNEQFF
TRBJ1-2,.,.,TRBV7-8,TGTGCCAGCAGCTTAGCGCTAGGCAGCGGGGCTGGCTACACCTTC,CASSLALGSGAGYTF
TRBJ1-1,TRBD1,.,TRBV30,TGTGCCTGGAGTGTACGAAGGGGGCGGACGATGAACACTGAAGCTTTCTTT,CAWSVRRGRTMNTEAFF
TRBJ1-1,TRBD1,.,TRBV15,TGTGCCACCAGCAGAACTTGGACAGGGGGCTCGAACACTGAAGCTTTCTTT,CATSRTWTGGSNTEAFF
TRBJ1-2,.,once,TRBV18,TGTGCCAGCTCACCAGAAACCGTCGGTGTTTATGGCTACACCTTC,CASSPETVGVYGYTF
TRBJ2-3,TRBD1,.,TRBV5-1,TGCGCCAGCAGCCGAGGGGACAGGAACACAGATACGCAGTATTTT,CASSRGDRNTDTQYF
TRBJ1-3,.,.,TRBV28,TGTGCCAGCAGTTTTAGTAGCTCTGGAAACACCATATATTTT,CASSFSSSGNTIYF
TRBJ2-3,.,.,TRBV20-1,TGCAGTGCTCTTAATCCAGATACGCAGTATTTT,CSALNPDTQYF
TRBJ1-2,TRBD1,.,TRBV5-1,TGCGCCAGCAGCCCCGGGACAGGGGGCGGCTACACCTTC,CASSPGTGGGYTF
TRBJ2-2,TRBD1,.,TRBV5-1,TGCGCCAGCCGGGGCCCAGGGGGCTCGAACACCGGGGAGCTGTTTTTT,CASRGPGGSNTGELFF
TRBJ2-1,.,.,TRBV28,TGTGCCAGCAGTTTAGGCAGCTCCTACAATGAGCAGTTCTTC,CASSLGSSYNEQFF
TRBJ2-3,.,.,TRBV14,TGTGCCAGCAGCCAAGATCCTTTCAGGGGACATACGCAGTATTTT,CASSQDPFRGHTQYF
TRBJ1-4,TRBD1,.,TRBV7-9,TGTGCCAGCAGCCGTCGACAGGGAACTAATGAAAAACTGTTTTTT,CASSRRQGTNEKLFF
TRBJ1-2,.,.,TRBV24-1,TGTGCCACCAGTACGGGGGACCCTGCTAACTATGGCTACACCTTC,CATSTGDPANYGYTF
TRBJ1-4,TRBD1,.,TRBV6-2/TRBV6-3,TGTGCCAGCAGTCGGCCCGGGACAGGGGCTAATGAAAAACTGTTTTTT,CASSRPGTGANEKLFF
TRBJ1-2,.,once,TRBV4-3,TGCGCCAGCAGCCAAGATTATGGGCAGAACTATGGCTACACCTTC,CASSQDYGQNYGYTF
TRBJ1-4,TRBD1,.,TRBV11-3,TGTGCCAGCAGCCCCAGGGACAGGCCAAATGAAAAACTGTTTTTT,CASSPRDRPNEKLFF
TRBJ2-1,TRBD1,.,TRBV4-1,TGCGCCAGCAGCCCTGACCCCGGGACAGGGGACTACAATGAGCAGTTCTTC,CASSPDPGTGDYNEQFF
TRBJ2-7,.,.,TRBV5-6,TGTGCCAGCAGCTCCGGACAGACCTACGAGCAGTACTTC,CASSSGQTYEQYF
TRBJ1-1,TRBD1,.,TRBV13,TGTGCCAGCAGCATTAGGGACAGCAACACTGAAGCTTTCTTT,CASSIRDSNTEAFF
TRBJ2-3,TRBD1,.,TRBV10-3,TGTGCCATCAGTGAATGGGACAGGGGCACAGATACGCAGTATTTT,CAISEWDRGTDTQYF